This T cell receptor beta chain was found in a study of patients and donors after allogeneic stem cell transplantation. TCRdb processed the RT-PCR reads anew with MiXCR; each CDR3 protein has one entry. The repertoire consists of 200,000 to 250,000 distinct CDR3 sequences, with 11% to 15% occurring once and the leading ten covering roughly 11%. V was pared by 1 base and J by 3 bases, with 12 bases between. Per the germline V gene, CDR1 is SGHRS and CDR2 is YFSETQ. This CDR3 spans 15 amino acids. This rearrangement joins TRBV5-1 to TRBJ2-3; D unclear. This TCR derives from a human donor who was either an allogeneic HSCT recipient or a stem cell or donor lymphocyte infusion donor (not recorded which). It is not recorded whose cells these are; they may come from a transplant donor. The specimen sequenced was blood, either unsorted or a sorted T cell fraction (not recorded which). CDR3 protein: CASSLSQLGTDTQYF. CDR3 coding DNA: TGCGCCAGCAGCTTGTCACAATTAGGGACAGATACGCAGTATTTT. Full variable domain (outside the CDR3, taken from reference TRBV5-1 and TRBJ2-3): KAGVTQTPRYLIKTRGQQVTLSCSPISGHRSVSWYQQTPGQGLQFLFEYFSETQRNKGNFPGRFSGRQFSNSRSEMNVSTLELGDSALYLCASSLSQLGTDTQYFGPGTRLTVL.